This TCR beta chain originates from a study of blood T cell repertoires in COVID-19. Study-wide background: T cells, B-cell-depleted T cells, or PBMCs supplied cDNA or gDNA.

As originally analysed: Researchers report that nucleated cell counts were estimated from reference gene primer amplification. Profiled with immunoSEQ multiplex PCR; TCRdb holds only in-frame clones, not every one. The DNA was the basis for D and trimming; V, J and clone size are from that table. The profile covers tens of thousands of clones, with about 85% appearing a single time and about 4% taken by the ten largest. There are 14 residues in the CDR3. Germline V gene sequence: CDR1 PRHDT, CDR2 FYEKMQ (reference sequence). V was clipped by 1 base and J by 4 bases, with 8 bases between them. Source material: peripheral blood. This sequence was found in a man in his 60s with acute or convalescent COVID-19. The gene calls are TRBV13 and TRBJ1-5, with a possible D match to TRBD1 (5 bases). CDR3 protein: CASSLATANQPQHF. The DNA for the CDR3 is TGTGCCAGCAGCTTAGCGACAGCAAATCAGCCCCAGCATTTT.